The 29 T cell receptor beta chains below all came from one sample that was sequenced in a study of cytomegalovirus exposure and HLA in healthy donors. Amplification used 60 Vbeta primers and 13 Jbeta primers. Produced via immunoSEQ multiplex PCR; TCRdb's table is partial and in-frame only. The repertoire holds a few hundred thousand clones, just under 85% seen once, with roughly 2% in the top ten. Sequenced input: PBMCs. The receptors here all came from a woman between 40 and 55 years old in good health and CMV-seropositive.

DNA for the CDR3: TGTGCCAGCCGCCCAGTGGAGGTCGCTGGAAACACCATATATTTT. Its translation is CASRPVEVAGNTIYF. The V gene is TRBV18, the J gene TRBJ1-3; D unresolved. The CDR3 contains 15 residues. Germline values: CDR1 KGHSH, CDR2 LQKENI. Trimming took 8 bases from V and 2 from J, leaving 16 bases between them.

This CDR3 reads CASSLIGQSTGELFF. The CDR3, as DNA: TGTGCCAGCAGTTTAATTGGACAATCCACCGGGGAGCTGTTTTTT. The chain recombines TRBV27 with TRBJ2-2; TRBD1 is a possible D gene (5 bases). Germline CDR1 reads MNHEY; CDR2 reads SMNVEV (reference sequence). V gave up 2 bases and J gave up 4 bases, with 11 bases separating them. CDR3 length equals 15 residues.

This chain links TRBV27 with TRBJ2-7; 9 nucleotides line up with TRBD2. V lost 0 bases and J lost 0; bases outside the gene matches: 6. CDR1 is MNHEY and CDR2 is SMNVEV in the germline V gene (reference sequence). The CDR3 covers 17 residues. The CDR3 nucleotides read TGTGCCAGCAGTTTATCCGAACTAGCGGGCGGCTCCTACGAGCAGTACTTC. Translation: CASSLSELAGGSYEQYF.

In the case of this clone: One end of the junction fails to match germline, which may point to a read error. V is TRBV7-9 and J is TRBJ2-5; 10 nucleotides agree with TRBD2. Germline V gene data show CDR1 as SEHNR and CDR2 as FQNEAQ (reference sequence). The CDR3 is 15 residues long. The CDR3: CSSSLRLAGDETQYF. DNA for the CDR3: TGTTCCAGCAGCTTAAGGCTAGCGGGAGATGAGACCCAGTACTTC.

The chain joins TRBV28 to TRBJ1-2; TRBD1 matches 8 bases. The CDR3 is made up of 17 amino acids. The germline V gene encodes CDR1 MDHEN and CDR2 SYDVKM. V lost 3 bases and J lost 4; bases outside the gene matches: 13. CDR3 loop: CASSLLSSGTGGYGYTF. In nucleotides, the CDR3 is TGTGCCAGCAGTTTGTTGAGCTCCGGGACAGGTGGCTATGGCTACACCTTC.

J is TRBJ1-2 and V is TRBV28, with TRBD1 matching over 8 bases. This CDR3 spans 16 amino acids. J lost 8 bases, V lost 3 bases, and 14 bases had no gene match. Germline V gene data show CDR1 as MDHEN and CDR2 as SYDVKM. DNA for the CDR3: TGTGCCAGCAGTTTGCCCCACCTTCAGGGGGCGCTCGGCTACACCTTC. Protein sequence: CASSLPHLQGALGYTF.

V is TRBV7-8 and J is TRBJ2-7; 10 nucleotides match TRBD2. Looked up from germline, CDR1 is SGHVS and CDR2 is FQNEAQ. J was trimmed by 5 bases and V by 1 base; bases with no gene match: 8. There are 16 residues in the CDR3. The CDR3 spells CASSLGASGSLNEQYF. The CDR3 nucleotides are TGTGCCAGCAGCTTAGGGGCTAGCGGGAGTCTCAACGAGCAGTACTTC.

V and J are TRBV19 and TRBJ1-2, with TRBD1 matching over 10 bases. CDR3 length: 13 residues. V lost 3 bases and J lost 5; bases outside the gene matches: 0. In germline, CDR1 is LNHDA, CDR2 SQIVND (reference sequence). CDR3: CASSMDRGYGYTF. The CDR3 DNA is TGTGCCAGTAGTATGGACAGGGGGTATGGCTACACCTTC.

The V gene is TRBV27, the J gene TRBJ2-1; D is perhaps TRBD2 (5 bases). Germline assignment: CDR1 MNHEY and CDR2 SMNVEV (reference sequence). This CDR3 comprises 13 residues. Trimming removed 5 bases at V and 6 bases at J, with 11 bases between. The CDR3 DNA is TGTGCCAGCAGTCCGCCGGGGTCCAATGAGCAGTTCTTC. It codes for CASSPPGSNEQFF.

The J gene is TRBJ1-1, the V gene TRBV10-3; 8 bases map to TRBD1. The CDR3 length is 16 residues. V shed 4 bases and J 2 bases; nucleotides not matched to a gene: 9. CDR1 ENHRY and CDR2 SYGVKD come from the germline V gene. CDR3 DNA: TGTGCCATCAGTGCAGTAGGAGCAGGGGGCAACACTGAAGCTTTCTTT. Translated, it gives CAISAVGAGGNTEAFF.

The J gene is TRBJ2-5, the V gene TRBV6-1, with a tentative D call TRBD1 (6 bases). Per the germline V gene, CDR1 is MNHNS and CDR2 is SASEGT. The V and J ends lost 4 bases and 4 bases respectively, with 16 bases between them. The CDR3 loop spans 15 amino acids. In DNA form, the CDR3 reads TGTGCCAGCAGTGCTTTTCGTGGGGGCAGAGAGACCCAGTACTTC. Protein: CASSAFRGGRETQYF.

The chain joins TRBV29-1 to TRBJ2-2; 9 nucleotides agree with TRBD1. Looked up from germline, CDR1 is SQVTM and CDR2 is ANQGSEA. V lost 4 bases and J lost 5; bases outside the gene matches: 8. CDR3 size: 15 residues. In DNA, the CDR3 is TGCAGCGTTGCCCGCTTAGGACAGGGGACCGGGGAGCTGTTTTTT. This encodes CSVARLGQGTGELFF.

The chain links TRBV28 to TRBJ2-7; TRBD2 aligns across 11 bases. CDR1 is MDHEN and CDR2 is SYDVKM in the germline V gene. CDR3 length: 15 amino acids. Trimming at V came to 3 bases and at J to 3 bases, leaving 4 bases not matched to a gene. CDR3 in DNA: TGTGCCAGCAGTTTCCTCGGACTAGCGGGCTACGAGCAGTACTTC. Translating gives CASSFLGLAGYEQYF.

The V gene is TRBV28, the J gene TRBJ1-5; D unclear. V lost 2 bases, J lost 4 bases, and 3 bases lay in between. The CDR3 is 12 residues long. Per the germline V gene, CDR1 is MDHEN and CDR2 is SYDVKM. The CDR3 DNA sequence: TGTGCCAGCAGTTTACGGAATCAGCCCCAGCATTTT. This codes for CASSLRNQPQHF.

The rearrangement joins TRBV19 to TRBJ2-2; D is perhaps TRBD1 (6 bases). The germline V gene encodes CDR1 LNHDA and CDR2 SQIVND (reference sequence). This CDR3 region has 16 residues. Trimming removed 0 bases from V and 5 bases from J, with 13 bases in between. The CDR3 bases are TGTGCCAGTAGTATAGATACCGGGACACCAACCGGGGAGCTGTTTTTT. It is translated as CASSIDTGTPTGELFF. Drawing the rest from reference TRBV19 and TRBJ2-2, the complete variable domain is DGGITQSPKYLFRKEGQNVTLSCEQNLNHDAMYWYRQDPGQGLRLIYYSQIVNDFQKGDIAEGYSVSREKKESFPLTVTSAQKNPTAFYLCASSIDTGTPTGELFFGEGSRLTVL.

The genes are TRBV7-2 and TRBJ1-2; 7 bases line up with TRBD1. V lost 1 base to trimming and J lost 2 bases; unmatched junction nucleotides: 1. The germline gives CDR1 SGHTA, CDR2 FQGNSA. The CDR3 consists of 14 residues. The CDR3 bases are TGTGCCAGCAGCTTAGAGGGACAGAACTATGGCTACACCTTC. Its translation is CASSLEGQNYGYTF.

This chain links TRBV15 with TRBJ2-2, with 12 nucleotides matching TRBD1. The CDR3 totals 16 residues. V gave up 3 bases and J gave up 5 bases; unmatched junction bases: 4. CDR1 is LNHNV and CDR2 is YYDKDF in the germline V gene (reference sequence). The CDR3 coding sequence is TGTGCCACCAGCAGGGGACAGGGGGCTGGGACCGGGGAGCTGTTTTTT. Encoded protein: CATSRGQGAGTGELFF.

The chain couples TRBV30 to TRBJ1-4, with 11 nucleotides matching TRBD1. From germline, CDR1 is GTSNPN and CDR2 SVGIG (reference sequence). V gave up 5 bases and J gave up 8 bases; unmatched junction bases: 4. CDR3 length: 13 residues. CDR3: CAWGQGAEEKLFF. In nucleotides, the CDR3 is TGTGCCTGGGGACAGGGGGCGGAGGAAAAACTGTTTTTT.

The chain is built from TRBV7-3 and TRBJ2-1, with 10 bases identical to TRBD1. The V gene end was trimmed by 5 bases and the J gene end by 2 bases; junction bases not matched to a gene: 3. Looked up from germline, CDR1 is SGHTA and CDR2 is FQGTGA. The CDR3 length is 15 residues. The CDR3 here is CASSLDRGPYNEQFF. The CDR3 DNA sequence: TGTGCCAGCAGCCTTGACAGGGGGCCCTACAATGAGCAGTTCTTC.

The chain joins TRBV6-1 to TRBJ2-7; maybe TRBD1 (6 bases). The CDR3 is made up of 14 amino acids. V was cut by 4 bases and J by 3 bases, with 13 bases left in between. Germline V gene sequence: CDR1 MNHNS, CDR2 SASEGT. Here the CDR3 reads CASSVQGPFYEQYF. The DNA of the CDR3 is TGTGCCAGCAGTGTTCAGGGGCCCTTCTACGAGCAGTACTTC.

The J gene is TRBJ2-1, the V gene TRBV9, with 7 bases aligning to TRBD2. The V gene's germline CDR1 is SGDLS and CDR2 YYNGEE. V lost 0 bases to trimming and J lost 6 bases; unmatched junction nucleotides: 6. The CDR3 consists of 15 residues. CDR3 coding DNA: TGTGCCAGCAGCGTAGGGCTAGCGGACCTCAATGAGCAGTTCTTC. It specifies CASSVGLADLNEQFF.

The chain carries TRBV7-2 and TRBJ1-3; 7 nucleotides line up with TRBD1. This CDR3 comprises 15 residues. With V trimmed by 5 bases and J by 0 bases, 4 bases remained unmatched. CDR1 and CDR2 from the germline V gene are SGHTA and FQGNSA. The CDR3 region is CASSPGTDSGNTIYF. CDR3 nucleotides: TGTGCCAGCAGCCCCGGGACAGACTCTGGAAACACCATATATTTT.

This clone was detected only once. The V gene is TRBV28, the J gene TRBJ2-3; D is possibly TRBD1 (5 bases). Deletions cut 5 bases from V and 1 base from J, with 13 bases between. The CDR3 is 15 residues long. Germline V gives CDR1 MDHEN, CDR2 SYDVKM. The chain's CDR3 is CASSTQGLGTDTQYF. The CDR3 DNA sequence: TGTGCCAGCAGTACGCAGGGCCTAGGCACAGATACGCAGTATTTT.

This chain joins TRBV18 and TRBJ1-5, with 10 bases fitting TRBD1. V lost 6 bases, J lost 4 bases, and 6 bases stayed unmatched. The CDR3 consists of 15 residues. Germline values: CDR1 KGHSH, CDR2 LQKENI. The CDR3: CASSQTGGLNQPQHF. CDR3 nucleotides: TGTGCCAGCTCCCAGACAGGGGGCCTGAATCAGCCCCAGCATTTT.

This sequence joins TRBV7-9 and TRBJ1-2; 8 bases are shared with TRBD1. V lost 5 bases, J lost 4 bases, and 9 bases stayed unmatched. CDR1 SEHNR and CDR2 FQNEAQ come from the germline V gene (reference sequence). The CDR3 extends over 15 amino acids. DNA of the CDR3: TGTGCCAGCAGCGACGGGACAGGCTTCATCTATGGCTACACCTTC. Its translation is CASSDGTGFIYGYTF. Supplemented by reference TRBV7-9 and TRBJ1-2, the full variable domain reads DTGVSQNPRHKITKRGQNVTFRCDPISEHNRLYWYRQTLGQGPEFLTYFQNEAQLEKSRLLSDRFSAERPKGSFSTLEIQRTEQGDSAMYLCASSDGTGFIYGYTFGSGTRLTVV.

In regard to this clone: One junction end does not reproduce the germline sequence, and a read error may be involved. The V gene is TRBV19, the J gene TRBJ2-2; D perhaps matches TRBD1 (7 bases). This CDR3 has 17 amino acids. Germline V lookup: CDR1 LNHDA, CDR2 SQIVND (reference sequence). CDR3 DNA sequence: TGTGCCAGTAGTCCCCAGGGGGGCGGGGACCTCACCGGAGAGCTGTTTTTT. This gives the protein CASSPQGGGDLTGELFF. The full variable domain, its missing parts supplied by reference TRBV19 and TRBJ2-2, is DGGITQSPKYLFRKEGQNVTLSCEQNLNHDAMYWYRQDPGQGLRLIYYSQIVNDFQKGDIAEGYSVSREKKESFPLTVTSAQKNPTAFYLCASSPQGGGDLTGELFFGEGSRLTVL.

This clone has a single count. The genes are TRBV4-1 and TRBJ2-7; TRBD2 agrees at 13 bases. The CDR3 has 17 residues. With V trimmed by 7 bases and J by 2 bases, 11 bases remained unmatched. CDR1 and CDR2 from the germline V gene are MGHRA and YSYEKL. The CDR3 loop reads CASNGLAGALRAYEQYF. CDR3 DNA: TGCGCCAGCAACGGACTAGCGGGAGCCCTCCGCGCCTACGAGCAGTACTTC.

The rearrangement links TRBV28 to TRBJ1-1, with a weak D call TRBD1 (5 bases). V was cut by 2 bases and J by 3 bases, with 10 bases left in between. The CDR3 is made up of 14 amino acids. The V gene's germline CDR1 is MDHEN and CDR2 SYDVKM. The CDR3 protein is CASSLRGIYTEAFF. The CDR3 DNA reads as TGTGCCAGCAGTTTAAGGGGAATATACACTGAAGCTTTCTTT. Drawing the rest from reference TRBV28 and TRBJ1-1, the complete variable domain is DVKVTQSSRYLVKRTGEKVFLECVQDMDHENMFWYRQDPGLGLRLIYFSYDVKMKEKGDIPEGYSVSREKKERFSLILESASTNQTSMYLCASSLRGIYTEAFFGQGTRLTVV.

Only one count was recorded for this clone. The chain links TRBV28 to TRBJ1-5; 8 bases agree with TRBD1. The trim removed 7 bases at V and 4 bases at J, leaving 9 bases unmatched. The CDR3 totals 15 residues. The germline V gene encodes CDR1 MDHEN and CDR2 SYDVKM. The CDR3, as DNA: TGTGCCAGCATGTTGGATAGGACAGGGAATCAGCCCCAGCATTTT. Translating it yields CASMLDRTGNQPQHF.